Listed below are T cell receptor beta chains from one sample, sequenced in a study of T cells after yellow fever vaccination. From the 5' RACE reads, TCRdb called clonotypes with MiXCR, one entry per CDR3 protein. Of 500,000 to 650,000 distinct CDR3 sequences in the sample, 17% are singletons; the top ten hold roughly 17%. The sample consisted of PBMCs, taken around 5 days after the first yellow fever vaccination. The origin of the receptors is a man younger than 35 who received the YFV17D yellow fever vaccine. CDR3s include the opening cysteine and the closing phenylalanine or tryptophan. The D gene is left open where the match is weak. Size values are once, few and many counts, or a class for expanded clones, and some rows have none.

V,D,size,J,CDR3,DNA
TRBV12-3/TRBV12-4,TRBD1,few,TRBJ1-2,CASSLGGGTGTLYGYTF,TGTGCCAGCAGTTTAGGGGGGGGGACAGGGACCCTCTATGGCTACACCTTC
TRBV7-9,.,few,TRBJ2-4,CASSLGALAKNIQYF,TGTGCCAGCAGCTTGGGGGCACTAGCCAAAAACATTCAGTACTTC
TRBV10-3,TRBD1,many,TRBJ2-7,CAIKGQGAGEQYF,TGTGCCATCAAGGGACAGGGGGCAGGGGAGCAGTACTTC
TRBV6-9,.,.,TRBJ1-1,CASSYLNTLNTEAFF,TGTGCCAGCAGTTATTTGAACACATTGAACACTGAAGCTTTCTTT
TRBV19,.,.,TRBJ1-5,CASSITARRQPQHF,TGTGCCAGTAGTATAACGGCCAGGAGGCAGCCCCAGCATTTT
TRBV6-5,.,few,TRBJ2-1,CASSLDYRDIHQFF,TGTGCCAGCAGTTTAGACTACCGGGACATTCATCAGTTCTTC
TRBV5-6,.,few,TRBJ2-7,CASSLVGPTGYSYEQYF,TGTGCCAGCAGCTTGGTGGGGCCAACCGGCTACTCCTACGAGCAGTACTTC
TRBV29-1,.,many,TRBJ1-1,CSVQGQLNTEAFF,TGCAGCGTCCAAGGACAGTTGAACACTGAAGCTTTCTTT
TRBV7-2,.,.,TRBJ1-2,CASSPYRSRLGGYTF,TGTGCCAGCAGCCCATACAGGTCTCGTCTTGGTGGCTACACCTTC
TRBV7-9,TRBD2,.,TRBJ2-1,CASSFFGGVSGNEQFF,TGTGCCAGCAGCTTCTTTGGGGGGGTCTCGGGAAATGAGCAGTTCTTC
TRBV20-1,TRBD2,.,TRBJ2-7,CSARSLAGGPYEQYF,TGCAGTGCTAGATCACTAGCGGGGGGGCCCTACGAGCAGTACTTC
TRBV7-2,TRBD1,few,TRBJ1-5,CASSSLTGAYQPQHF,TGTGCCAGCAGCTCCCTGACAGGGGCCTATCAGCCCCAGCATTTT
TRBV30,.,.,TRBJ2-7,CAWSPSSYKQYF,TGTGCCTGGAGTCCTTCGTCCTACAAGCAGTACTTC
TRBV7-2,.,.,TRBJ1-1,CASSPYNRGGYVEAFF,TGTGCCAGCAGCCCGTATAACCGGGGGGGCTATGTTGAAGCTTTCTTT
TRBV7-2,.,.,TRBJ2-1,CASSSVGASYNEQFF,TGTGCCAGCAGCTCTGTAGGTGCCTCCTACAATGAGCAGTTCTTC
TRBV4-3,.,.,TRBJ2-7,CASSQDERSYEQYF,TGCGCCAGCAGCCAAGATGAAAGGTCCTACGAGCAGTACTTC
TRBV7-9,.,many,TRBJ1-1,CASSRPNTEAFF,TGTGCCAGCAGCCGACCGAACACTGAAGCTTTCTTT
TRBV20-1,.,.,TRBJ1-1,CSASRAGGTEAFF,TGCAGTGCTAGTAGGGCCGGGGGCACTGAAGCTTTCTTT